The subject of this entry is one T cell receptor beta chain. Its matching antigen is unknown. This CDR3 spans 17 amino acids. The V gene's germline CDR1 is SGHRS and CDR2 YFSETQ. V dropped 3 bases and J dropped 0 bases, with 15 bases sitting between them. Primers for the PCR totalled 60 Vbeta and 13 Jbeta. The repertoire was sequenced with immunoSEQ multiplex PCR; TCRdb's copy has only in-frame clones and lacks some. In the table there are around 60,000 clones, about 84% of which are singletons. The record originates from a study of cytomegalovirus exposure and HLA in healthy donors. Study-wide results and limits: Further analysis, carried out later, found HLA-associated TCR beta chains more clonally expanded than equally common other chains. Productive status was seen about 87% or about 30% of the time for most TCR beta V segments in an earlier analysis. Across HLA loci, a later analysis found differing TCR association rates, with DRB1 most and HLA-C fewest. Associated with cytomegalovirus, according to the listing, were approximately 160 TCR beta chains.

The V gene is TRBV5-1, the J gene TRBJ2-2; D is undetermined. The sample consisted of PBMCs. The receptor was derived from a male donor in good health and CMV-seronegative. The CDR3 DNA reads as TGCGCCAGCAGCTCGGGTATCTGGCTGACGAACACCGGGGAGCTGTTTTTT. It encodes CASSSGIWLTNTGELFF.